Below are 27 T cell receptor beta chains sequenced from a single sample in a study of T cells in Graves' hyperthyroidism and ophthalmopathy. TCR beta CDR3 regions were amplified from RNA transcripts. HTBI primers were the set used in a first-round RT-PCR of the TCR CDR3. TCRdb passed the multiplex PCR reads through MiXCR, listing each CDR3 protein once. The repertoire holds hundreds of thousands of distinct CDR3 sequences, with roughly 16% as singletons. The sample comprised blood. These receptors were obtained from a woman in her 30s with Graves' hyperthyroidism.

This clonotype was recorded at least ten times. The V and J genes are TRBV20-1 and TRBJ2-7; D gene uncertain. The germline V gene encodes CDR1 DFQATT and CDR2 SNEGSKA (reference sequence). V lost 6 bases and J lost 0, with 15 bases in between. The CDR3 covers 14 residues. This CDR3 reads CSAHGPSPSYEQYF. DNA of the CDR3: TGCAGTGCCCACGGACCATCCCCCTCCTACGAGCAGTACTTC.

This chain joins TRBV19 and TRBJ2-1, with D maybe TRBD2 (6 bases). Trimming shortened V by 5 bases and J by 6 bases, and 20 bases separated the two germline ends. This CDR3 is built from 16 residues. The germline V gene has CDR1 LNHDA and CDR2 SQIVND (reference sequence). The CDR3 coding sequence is TGTGCCAGTAGTGTATTTTTCCTAGCGAGCCCCAATGAGCAGTTCTTC. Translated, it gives CASSVFFLASPNEQFF.

The CDR3 is CASSQDTSGNDEQFF. In DNA form, the CDR3 reads TGTGCCAGCAGCCAAGATACTAGCGGGAACGATGAGCAGTTCTTC. V is TRBV14 and J is TRBJ2-1, with 10 bases aligning to TRBD2. The CDR3 has 15 residues. Germline loops: CDR1 SGHDN, CDR2 FVKESK. Trimming took 0 bases from V and 8 from J; bases not matched to a gene: 4.

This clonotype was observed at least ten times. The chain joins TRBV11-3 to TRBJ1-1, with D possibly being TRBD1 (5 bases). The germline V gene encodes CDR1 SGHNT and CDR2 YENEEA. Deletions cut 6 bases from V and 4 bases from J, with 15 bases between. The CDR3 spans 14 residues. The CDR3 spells CASRGRGYITEAFF. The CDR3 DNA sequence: TGTGCCAGCAGGGGCCGGGGCTATATCACTGAAGCTTTCTTT.

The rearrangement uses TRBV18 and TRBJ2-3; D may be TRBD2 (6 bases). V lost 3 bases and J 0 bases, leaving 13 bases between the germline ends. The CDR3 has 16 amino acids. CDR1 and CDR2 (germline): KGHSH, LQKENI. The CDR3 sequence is CASSPQLAESTDTQYF. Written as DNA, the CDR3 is TGTGCCAGCTCACCCCAACTAGCAGAAAGCACAGATACGCAGTATTTT.

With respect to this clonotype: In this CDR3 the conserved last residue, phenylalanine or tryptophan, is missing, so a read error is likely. The CDR3 sequence is CASSTSGSTEQYL. The CDR3 DNA follows: TGTGCTAGCAGCACTAGCGGGAGTACCGAGCAGTACCTC. V usage is TRBV7-7 and J usage is TRBJ2-7; TRBD2 matches 11 bases. Germline V CDR1 and CDR2: SSHAT, FNYEAQ (reference sequence). CDR3 size: 13 residues.

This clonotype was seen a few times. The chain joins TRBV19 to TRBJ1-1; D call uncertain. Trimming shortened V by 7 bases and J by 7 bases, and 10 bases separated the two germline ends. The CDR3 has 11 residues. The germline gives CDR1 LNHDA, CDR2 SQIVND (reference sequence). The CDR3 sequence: CASNWGNEAFF. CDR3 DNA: TGTGCCAGTAATTGGGGAAATGAAGCTTTCTTT.

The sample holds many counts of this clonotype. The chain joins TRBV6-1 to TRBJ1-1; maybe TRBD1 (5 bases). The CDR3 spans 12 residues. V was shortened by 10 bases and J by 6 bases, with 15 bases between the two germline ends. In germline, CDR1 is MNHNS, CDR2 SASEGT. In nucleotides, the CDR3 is TGTGCCACCAGGGACTTTCTGCCTGAAGCTTTCTTT. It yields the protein CATRDFLPEAFF.

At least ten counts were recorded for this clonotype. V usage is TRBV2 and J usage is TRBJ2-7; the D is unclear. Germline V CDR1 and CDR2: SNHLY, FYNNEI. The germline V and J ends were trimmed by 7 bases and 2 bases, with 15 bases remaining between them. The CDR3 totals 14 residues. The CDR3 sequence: CASIQGSSAYEQYF. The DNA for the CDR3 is TGTGCCAGCATCCAAGGGTCCTCCGCCTACGAGCAGTACTTC.

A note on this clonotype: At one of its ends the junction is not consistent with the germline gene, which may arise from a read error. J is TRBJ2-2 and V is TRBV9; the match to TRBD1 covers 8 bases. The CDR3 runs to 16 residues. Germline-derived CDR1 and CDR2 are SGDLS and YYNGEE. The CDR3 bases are TGTGCCAGCAGCGCCCCCCAGGACAGGGTGCGCGGGGAGCTGCTTTTT. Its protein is CASSAPQDRVRGELLF.

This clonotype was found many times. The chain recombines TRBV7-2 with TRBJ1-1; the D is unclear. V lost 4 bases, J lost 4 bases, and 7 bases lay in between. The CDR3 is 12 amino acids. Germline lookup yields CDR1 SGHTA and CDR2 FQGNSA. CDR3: CASSYSTTEAFF. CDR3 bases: TGTGCCAGCAGCTACTCGACCACTGAAGCTTTCTTT. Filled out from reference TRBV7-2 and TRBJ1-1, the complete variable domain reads GAGVSQSPSNKVTEKGKDVELRCDPISGHTALYWYRQSLGQGLEFLIYFQGNSAPDKSGLPSDRFSAERTGGSVSTLTIQRTQQEDSAVYLCASSYSTTEAFFGQGTRLTVV.

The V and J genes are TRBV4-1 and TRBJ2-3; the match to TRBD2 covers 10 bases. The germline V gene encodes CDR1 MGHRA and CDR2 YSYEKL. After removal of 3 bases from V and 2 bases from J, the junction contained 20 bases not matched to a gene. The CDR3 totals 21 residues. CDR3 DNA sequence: TGCGCCAGCAGCCATCCCGGACTAGCGGAGGGCCCCTTACACAACACAGATACGCAGTATTTT. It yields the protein CASSHPGLAEGPLHNTDTQYF.

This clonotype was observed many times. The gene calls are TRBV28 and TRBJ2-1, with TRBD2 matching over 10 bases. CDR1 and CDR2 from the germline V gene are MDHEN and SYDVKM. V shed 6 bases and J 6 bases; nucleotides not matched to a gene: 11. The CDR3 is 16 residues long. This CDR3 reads CASRQGRTSGGNEQFF. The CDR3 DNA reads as TGTGCCAGCAGACAAGGTCGGACTAGCGGAGGCAATGAGCAGTTCTTC.

The CDR3 DNA reads TGCAGCGTTGGGGGAAGGGAGACCCAGTACTTC. This encodes CSVGGRETQYF. The genes are TRBV29-1 and TRBJ2-5; D remains ambiguous. V shed 4 bases and J shed 5 bases, with 8 bases lying between them. CDR1 SQVTM and CDR2 ANQGSEA come from the germline V gene. This CDR3 is 11 amino acids long.

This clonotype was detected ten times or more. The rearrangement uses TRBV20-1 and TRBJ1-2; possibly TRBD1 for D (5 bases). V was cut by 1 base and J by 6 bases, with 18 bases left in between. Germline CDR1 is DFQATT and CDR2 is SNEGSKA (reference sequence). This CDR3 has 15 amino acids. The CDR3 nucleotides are TGCAGTGCTAGAGGGGGAAGAAGGGGAAGGGATGGCTACACCTTC. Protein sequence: CSARGGRRGRDGYTF.

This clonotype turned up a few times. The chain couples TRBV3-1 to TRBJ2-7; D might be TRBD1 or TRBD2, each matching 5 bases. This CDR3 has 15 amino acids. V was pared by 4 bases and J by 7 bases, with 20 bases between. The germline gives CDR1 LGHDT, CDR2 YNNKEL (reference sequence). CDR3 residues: CASSPPARGPGEQYF. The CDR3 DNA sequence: TGTGCCAGCAGCCCCCCCGCAAGGGGTCCGGGGGAGCAGTACTTC.

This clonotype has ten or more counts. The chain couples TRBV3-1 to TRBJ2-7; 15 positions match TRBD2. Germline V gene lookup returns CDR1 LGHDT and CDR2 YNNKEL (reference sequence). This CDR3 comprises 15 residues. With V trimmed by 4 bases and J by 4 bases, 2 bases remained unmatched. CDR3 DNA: TGTGCCAGCAGCCGCGGACTAGCGGGAGGGTACGAGCAGTACTTC. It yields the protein CASSRGLAGGYEQYF.

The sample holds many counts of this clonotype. In DNA, the CDR3 is TGTGCCAGCACCAGGACTAGCGGGAGTACCGGAGATACGCAGTATTTT. Its protein product is CASTRTSGSTGDTQYF. This chain connects TRBV27 to TRBJ2-3; 13 bases match TRBD2. V was pared by 7 bases and J by 5 bases, with 9 bases of the junction left unmatched. CDR1 is MNHEY and CDR2 is SMNVEV in the germline V gene (reference sequence). The CDR3 consists of 16 residues.

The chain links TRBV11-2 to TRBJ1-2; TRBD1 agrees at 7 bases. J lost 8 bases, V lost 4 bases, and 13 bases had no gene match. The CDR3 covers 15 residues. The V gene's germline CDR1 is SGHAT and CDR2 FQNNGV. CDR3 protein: CASSSDITGAGGYTF. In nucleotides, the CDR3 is TGTGCCAGCAGCTCCGACATTACAGGGGCGGGCGGCTACACCTTC.

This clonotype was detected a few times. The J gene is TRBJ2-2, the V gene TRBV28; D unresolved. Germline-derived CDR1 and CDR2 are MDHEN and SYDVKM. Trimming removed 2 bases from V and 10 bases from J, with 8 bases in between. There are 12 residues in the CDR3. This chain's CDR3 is CASSLNVEELFF. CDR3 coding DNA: TGTGCCAGCAGTTTAAATGTAGAGGAGCTGTTTTTT.

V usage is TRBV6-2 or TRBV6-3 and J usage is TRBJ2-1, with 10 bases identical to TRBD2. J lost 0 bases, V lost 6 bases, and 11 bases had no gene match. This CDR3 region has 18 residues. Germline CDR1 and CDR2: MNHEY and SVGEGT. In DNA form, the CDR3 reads TGTGCCAGCAGCCGCCCCGCTAGCGGGAGAATCTCCTACAATGAGCAGTTCTTC. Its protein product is CASSRPASGRISYNEQFF.

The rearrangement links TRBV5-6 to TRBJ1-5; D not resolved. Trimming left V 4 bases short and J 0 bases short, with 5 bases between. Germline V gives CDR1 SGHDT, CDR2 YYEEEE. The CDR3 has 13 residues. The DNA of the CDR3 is TGTGCCAGCAGCGGGAATAGCAATCAGCCCCAGCATTTT. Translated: CASSGNSNQPQHF. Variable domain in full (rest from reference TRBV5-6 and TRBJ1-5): DAGVTQSPTHLIKTRGQQVTLRCSPKSGHDTVSWYQQALGQGPQFIFQYYEEEERQRGNFPDRFSGHQFPNYSSELNVNALLLGDSALYLCASSGNSNQPQHFGDGTRLSIL.

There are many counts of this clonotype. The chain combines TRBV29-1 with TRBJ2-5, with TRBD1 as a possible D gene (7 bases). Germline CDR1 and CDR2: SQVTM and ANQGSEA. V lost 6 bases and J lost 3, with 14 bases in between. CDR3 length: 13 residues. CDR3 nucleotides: TGCAGCGTCGATGACAGGGAGGAAGAGACCCAGTACTTC. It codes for CSVDDREEETQYF.

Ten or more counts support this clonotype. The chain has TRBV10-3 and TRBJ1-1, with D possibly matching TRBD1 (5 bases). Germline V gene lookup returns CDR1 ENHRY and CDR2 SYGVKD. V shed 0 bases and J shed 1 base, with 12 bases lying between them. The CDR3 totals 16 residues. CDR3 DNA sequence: TGTGCCATCAGTGAGTCCAGGGTTTTACGGAACACTGAAGCTTTCTTT. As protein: CAISESRVLRNTEAFF.

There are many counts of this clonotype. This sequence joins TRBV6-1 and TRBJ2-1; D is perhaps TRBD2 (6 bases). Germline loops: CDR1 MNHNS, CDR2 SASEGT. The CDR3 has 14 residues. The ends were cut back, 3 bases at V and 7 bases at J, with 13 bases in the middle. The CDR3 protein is CASSDGGETNEQFF. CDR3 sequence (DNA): TGTGCCAGCAGTGACGGGGGAGAAACAAATGAGCAGTTCTTC.

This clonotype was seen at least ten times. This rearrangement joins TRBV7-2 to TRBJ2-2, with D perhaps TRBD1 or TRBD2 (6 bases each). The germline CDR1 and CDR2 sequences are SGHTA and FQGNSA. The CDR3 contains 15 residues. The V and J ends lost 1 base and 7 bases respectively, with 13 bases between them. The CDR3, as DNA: TGTGCCAGCAGCTTAGTAGGGGGAGGTCACGGGGAGCTGTTTTTT. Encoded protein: CASSLVGGGHGELFF.

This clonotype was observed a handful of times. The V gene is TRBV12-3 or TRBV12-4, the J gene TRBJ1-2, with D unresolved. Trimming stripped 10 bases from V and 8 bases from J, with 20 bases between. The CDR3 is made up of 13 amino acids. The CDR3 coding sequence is TGTGCCACCCCCGGAGGGAGGGAGGGCGGCTACACCTTC. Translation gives CATPGGREGGYTF.